The clone carrying this T cell receptor beta chain was counted only a few times. The target antigen is unknown. The sample belongs to a study of cytomegalovirus exposure and HLA in healthy donors. On the study more broadly: An early release of data contained roughly 90 million unique TCRs, which came from HLA-typed donors. Study-wide results and limits: The number of N-insertions in an Asian-associated ancestry cluster was reportedly below the roughly 700-donor mean in a later analysis. Follow-up analysis seemed to connect common viral pathogens with several of the most significant clusters identified.

This CDR3 has 14 residues. The germline gives CDR1 GTSNPN, CDR2 SVGIG (reference sequence). Deletions cut 8 bases from V and 0 bases from J, with 13 bases between. The PCR had 60 Vbeta and 13 Jbeta primers. Sequenced by immunoSEQ multiplex PCR; TCRdb stores in-frame clones only, minus some. Of some 120,000 clones listed, 8.5% to 10% are singletons. The rearrangement uses TRBV30 and TRBJ2-2; D ambiguous. Material: PBMCs. The clonotype comes from a man aged 25 to 40 in good health and CMV-seronegative. CDR3 nucleotide sequence: TGTGCCGGCTGTGGGCGTGCGAACACCGGGGAGCTGTTTTTT. As protein: CAGCGRANTGELFF.